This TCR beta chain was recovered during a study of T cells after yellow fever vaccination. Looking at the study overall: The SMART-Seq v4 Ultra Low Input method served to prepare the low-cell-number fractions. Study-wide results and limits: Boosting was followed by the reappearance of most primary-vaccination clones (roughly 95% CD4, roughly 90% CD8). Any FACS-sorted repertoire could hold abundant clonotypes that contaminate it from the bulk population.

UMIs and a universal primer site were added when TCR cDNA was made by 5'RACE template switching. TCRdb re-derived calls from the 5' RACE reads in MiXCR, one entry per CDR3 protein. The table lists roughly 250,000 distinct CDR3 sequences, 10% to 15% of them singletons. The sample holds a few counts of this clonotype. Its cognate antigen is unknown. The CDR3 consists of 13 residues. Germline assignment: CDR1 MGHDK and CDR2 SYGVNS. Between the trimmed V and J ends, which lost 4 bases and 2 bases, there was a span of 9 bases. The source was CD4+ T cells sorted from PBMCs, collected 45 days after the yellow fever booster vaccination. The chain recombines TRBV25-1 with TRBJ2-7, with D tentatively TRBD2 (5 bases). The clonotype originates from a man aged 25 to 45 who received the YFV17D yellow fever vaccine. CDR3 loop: CASSGSGTYEQYF. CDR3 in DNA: TGTGCCAGCAGTGGGTCGGGAACCTACGAGCAGTACTTC.